This TCR beta chain was recorded in a study of T cells in Graves' hyperthyroidism and ophthalmopathy. General study results and limits: The blood repertoire included most of the expanded thyroid clonotypes above 0.001.

Each ophthalmopathy patient scored at least 3 on the Clinical Activity Score and at least 4 on NOSPECS grade, with duration under 3 months. Uncontrolled infection, other autoimmune disease, pregnancy or lactation barred patients from enrollment. 10 ml of fresh peripheral blood supplied the PBMCs. On this clonotype itself: What it binds is not known.

RNA transcripts yielded amplified TCR beta CDR3 regions. HTBI primers drove first-round RT-PCR of the TCR CDR3. Using its own MiXCR run on the multiplex PCR reads, TCRdb lists one record per CDR3 protein. The sample holds almost 250,000 distinct CDR3 sequences, about 24% seen once. V was pared by 3 bases and J by 11 bases, with 19 bases between. Germline V lookup: CDR1 MNHEY, CDR2 SMNVEV (reference sequence). This CDR3 region has 14 residues. The rearrangement links TRBV27 to TRBJ1-1, with D perhaps TRBD1 (6 bases). The sequenced sample consisted of blood. This TCR was sampled from a woman in her forties with Graves' ophthalmopathy. The CDR3 here is CASSLGRGTSLAFF. CDR3 DNA: TGTGCCAGCAGTTTGGGCAGGGGCACGTCATTGGCTTTCTTT.